This entry lists 26 T cell receptor beta chains sequenced from one sample in a study of T cell responses to AZD1222 COVID-19 vaccine. Repertoires were generated with immunoSEQ multiplex PCR, while TCRdb's copy carries only in-frame clones and drops some. The sample has about 150,000 clones, around 85% seen once. The sample was peripheral blood, taken on day 0 of MenACWY control vaccination. The receptor source for this set is an adult in good health.

The V gene is TRBV11-3, the J gene TRBJ2-1; D may be TRBD2 (6 bases). The germline gives CDR1 SGHNT, CDR2 YENEEA. Trimming pared 0 bases from V and 1 base from J, leaving 16 bases between. The CDR3 has 18 amino acids. As DNA, the CDR3 is TGTGCCAGCAGCTTAGATCTCCCACTAGCCGAATCCTACAATGAGCAGTTCTTC. Amino acids: CASSLDLPLAESYNEQFF.

The chain couples TRBV5-6 to TRBJ2-7; D remains unclear. From germline, CDR1 is SGHDT and CDR2 YYEEEE. Trimming stripped 3 bases from V and 2 bases from J, with 9 bases between. The CDR3 consists of 13 residues. The CDR3 here is CASSWTPTYEQYF. The CDR3 DNA follows: TGTGCCAGCAGCTGGACCCCAACCTACGAGCAGTACTTC.

The chain combines TRBV6-1 with TRBJ1-1; tentative D call: TRBD1 (6 bases). Trimming shortened V by 7 bases and J by 6 bases, and 18 bases separated the two germline ends. Germline V gene lookup returns CDR1 MNHNS and CDR2 SASEGT. The CDR3 runs to 14 residues. The CDR3, as DNA: TGTGCCAGCAACTCACAACAGGGTTCGGCTGAAGCTTTCTTT. It specifies CASNSQQGSAEAFF.

The chain uses TRBV24-1 and TRBJ1-2, with D perhaps TRBD1 (5 bases). Trimming shortened V by 3 bases and J by 6 bases, and 16 bases separated the two germline ends. Germline lookup yields CDR1 KGHDR and CDR2 SFDVKD. The CDR3 loop spans 15 amino acids. CDR3 DNA sequence: TGTGCCACCAGTGATGACTCCCAAAGGGGTCATGGCTACACCTTC. It translates to CATSDDSQRGHGYTF.

The rearrangement uses TRBV7-9 and TRBJ1-2; 7 bases are a match to TRBD1. Germline lookup yields CDR1 SEHNR and CDR2 FQNEAQ (reference sequence). The CDR3 contains 13 residues. Germline trimming cut 5 bases from V and 6 bases from J; bases unmatched to any gene: 6. The CDR3 sequence is CASSEGTADGYTF. In nucleotides, the CDR3 is TGTGCCAGCAGCGAAGGGACAGCGGATGGCTACACCTTC.

This clone was seen only a few times. The chain combines TRBV7-9 with TRBJ2-2; D ambiguous. This CDR3 has 13 amino acids. Per the germline V gene, CDR1 is SEHNR and CDR2 is FQNEAQ (reference sequence). V was clipped by 5 bases and J by 7 bases, with 11 bases between them. CDR3 DNA: TGTGCCAGCAGCCTGATTAGGGTCGGGGAGCTGTTTTTT. This encodes CASSLIRVGELFF.

CDR3 nucleotides: TGTGCCAGCAGCTTAGCTCTTTCTAGCGGGAGGCCGAACACCGGGGAGCTGTTTTTT. The encoded protein is CASSLALSSGRPNTGELFF. This chain joins TRBV11-3 and TRBJ2-2, with 11 bases matching TRBD2. The germline V gene encodes CDR1 SGHNT and CDR2 YENEEA. Trimming cost V 1 base and J 0 bases; bases outside gene matches: 7. The CDR3 extends over 19 amino acids.

In DNA, the CDR3 is TGTGCCAGCAGCTTGCCCGGGACAGGTACCTACGAGCAGTACTTC. Translating gives CASSLPGTGTYEQYF. This chain uses TRBV5-8 with TRBJ2-7, with 8 positions matching TRBD1. CDR3 length equals 15 residues. Unmatched junction bases numbered 5, after V lost 1 base and J lost 2 bases. Germline V gene sequence: CDR1 SGHTS, CDR2 YDEGEE.

The chain is built from TRBV18 and TRBJ1-1; TRBD1 matches at 7 bases. The trim removed 7 bases at V and 1 base at J, leaving 9 bases unmatched. This CDR3 has 15 residues. The germline gives CDR1 KGHSH, CDR2 LQKENI. The CDR3 DNA reads TGTGCCAGCTTCGAAGACAGGGCCAGGAACACTGAAGCTTTCTTT. Protein sequence: CASFEDRARNTEAFF.

This clone occurred once. The chain carries TRBV19 and TRBJ1-1; 9 bases agree with TRBD1. The CDR3 length is 15 residues. The junction had 8 bases not matched to a gene; V was cut back by 5 bases and J by 4 bases. Germline V gene data show CDR1 as LNHDA and CDR2 as SQIVND (reference sequence). The CDR3 sequence is CASSPWTGESTEAFF. The DNA of the CDR3 is TGTGCCAGTAGTCCTTGGACAGGGGAAAGCACTGAAGCTTTCTTT.

The rearrangement joins TRBV29-1 to TRBJ2-7; 10 bases map to TRBD1. Losses at the gene ends were 2 bases for V and 5 bases for J; bases not matched to a gene: 9. Germline loops: CDR1 SQVTM, CDR2 ANQGSEA. CDR3 length equals 15 residues. The DNA of the CDR3 is TGCAGCGTTGAAAGGCGAGGACAGGGGGGCGACGAGCAGTACTTC. It translates to CSVERRGQGGDEQYF.

This clone was observed at least ten times. The CDR3 DNA reads as TGCGCCAGCAGCCAACCCGTCTCACCCGGGGAGCTGTTTTTT. Amino acids: CASSQPVSPGELFF. The V gene is TRBV4-1, the J gene TRBJ2-2; D is undetermined. Germline V gives CDR1 MGHRA, CDR2 YSYEKL. With 2 bases removed from V and 6 bases from J, the gap between germline ends came to 10 bases. CDR3 length equals 14 residues.

The chain couples TRBV29-1 to TRBJ1-2; no firm D call. The CDR3 has 16 residues. V lost 1 base to trimming and J lost 2 bases, with 17 bases between them. Germline V gene data show CDR1 as SQVTM and CDR2 as ANQGSEA. This CDR3 is CSVEGQGQRSNYGYTF. The CDR3, as DNA: TGCAGCGTTGAAGGCCAAGGCCAGAGATCCAACTATGGCTACACCTTC.

This chain joins TRBV3-1 (or the pseudogene TRBV3-2) and TRBJ2-2; D ambiguous. V was cut by 4 bases and J by 3 bases, with 9 bases left in between. Per germline, CDR1 LGHDT and CDR2 YNNKEL (reference sequence). The length of the CDR3 is 14 residues. CDR3 nucleotides: TGTGCCAGCAGCCCACTCCAGGACACCGGGGAGCTGTTTTTT. Translated, it gives CASSPLQDTGELFF.

This rearrangement joins TRBV5-1 to TRBJ2-7; D unclear. The CDR3 loop spans 11 amino acids. The V and J ends lost 5 bases and 6 bases respectively, with 9 bases between them. Looked up from germline, CDR1 is SGHRS and CDR2 is YFSETQ. Written as DNA, the CDR3 is TGCGCCAGCAGGGTGTTTTGCGAGCAGTACGTC. It yields the protein CASRVFCEQYV.

The chain carries TRBV6-6 and TRBJ1-2; 7 bases map to TRBD1. The CDR3 consists of 16 residues. V lost 5 bases and J lost 7; bases outside the gene matches: 16. Germline V gene data show CDR1 as MNHNY and CDR2 as SVGAGI (reference sequence). The CDR3 coding sequence is TGTGCCAGCAGTCAACAAACCCTACAGGGGCAGAGTGGCTACACCTTC. The encoded protein is CASSQQTLQGQSGYTF.

The chain combines TRBV20-1 with TRBJ2-4; the D is unclear. The CDR3 extends over 14 amino acids. V lost 3 bases to trimming and J lost 0 bases, with 9 bases between them. Germline CDR1 is DFQATT and CDR2 is SNEGSKA (reference sequence). The CDR3 nucleotides read TGCAGTGCTAGTGAGAGTCTAGCCAAAAACATTCAGTACTTC. Protein: CSASESLAKNIQYF.

This chain links TRBV19 with TRBJ2-2; maybe TRBD2 (5 bases). CDR3 length: 14 amino acids. Germline CDR1 LNHDA, CDR2 SQIVND (reference sequence). V was pared by 1 base and J by 5 bases, with 8 bases between. The CDR3: CASSIAGETGELFF. The CDR3, as DNA: TGTGCCAGTAGTATAGCCGGGGAAACCGGGGAGCTGTTTTTT.

This clone was recorded once. The chain combines TRBV6-5 with TRBJ2-5, with 10 bases that match TRBD1. This CDR3 is built from 15 residues. Trimming cost V 6 bases and J 1 base; bases outside gene matches: 5. Germline V lookup: CDR1 MNHEY, CDR2 SVGAGI. This chain's CDR3 is CASSPGTGVQETQYF. The CDR3 DNA reads as TGTGCCAGCAGCCCCGGGACAGGGGTCCAAGAGACCCAGTACTTC.

This sequence joins TRBV6-2 or TRBV6-3 and TRBJ1-2; D is possibly TRBD1 (5 bases). V was shortened by 6 bases and J by 2 bases, with 10 bases between the two germline ends. Germline V gives CDR1 MNHEY, CDR2 SVGEGT. The CDR3 length is 13 residues. The CDR3 here is CASSPGANYGYTF. CDR3 nucleotides: TGTGCCAGCAGCCCCGGGGCGAACTATGGCTACACCTTC.

The chain combines TRBV5-6 with TRBJ1-4, with 8 positions matching TRBD1. Germline V gene sequence: CDR1 SGHDT, CDR2 YYEEEE. Unmatched junction bases numbered 8, after V lost 4 bases and J lost 6 bases. This CDR3 comprises 15 residues. The CDR3 reads CASSLQGGEDEKLFF. CDR3 bases: TGTGCCAGCAGCCTACAGGGGGGCGAGGATGAAAAACTGTTTTTT.

The chain carries TRBV2 and TRBJ2-1, with D possibly being TRBD2 (5 bases). The CDR3 is 12 amino acids. The V and J ends lost 7 bases and 8 bases respectively, with 12 bases between them. From germline, CDR1 is SNHLY and CDR2 FYNNEI. The CDR3 nucleotides read TGTGCCAGCACCCTAAGCGGCGATGAGCAGTTCTTC. Translation gives CASTLSGDEQFF.

The CDR3 is CASSLLTSSYEQYV. The CDR3 DNA sequence: TGTGCCAGCAGCCTACTGACCAGCTCCTACGAGCAGTACGTC. The rearrangement links TRBV7-6 to TRBJ2-7; D remains unclear. This CDR3 region has 14 residues. The germline V gene has CDR1 SGHVS and CDR2 FNYEAQ. Trimming left V 5 bases short and J 0 bases short, with 11 bases between.

CDR3 bases: TGCGCCAGCAGACCCATCGGCCAATCCTACGAGCAGTACTTC. Its protein is CASRPIGQSYEQYF. J is TRBJ2-7 and V is TRBV4-1; D gene unclear. The V end was cut by 6 bases, the J end by 1 base, with 13 bases between. The CDR3 length is 14 residues. The germline V gene encodes CDR1 MGHRA and CDR2 YSYEKL.

The V gene is TRBV11-2, the J gene TRBJ1-6; the D gene is possibly TRBD1 (5 bases). The length of the CDR3 is 15 residues. Germline loops: CDR1 SGHAT, CDR2 FQNNGV. The V end lost 5 bases, the J end lost 4 bases, and 12 bases lay between the germline ends. The CDR3 region is CASSGDGSYNSPLHF. Written as DNA, the CDR3 is TGTGCCAGCAGCGGGGACGGCTCATATAATTCACCCCTCCACTTT. Full variable domain (rest looked up from reference TRBV11-2 and TRBJ1-6): EAGVAQSPRYKIIEKRQSVAFWCNPISGHATLYWYQQILGQGPKLLIQFQNNGVVDDSQLPKDRFSAERLKGVDSTLKIQPAKLEDSAVYLCASSGDGSYNSPLHFGNGTRLTVT.

This chain joins TRBV5-4 and TRBJ1-1; possible D gene TRBD1, 5 bases. Trimming removed 4 bases at V and 5 bases at J, with 15 bases between. The CDR3 consists of 14 residues. CDR1 and CDR2 (germline): SGHNT, YYREEE (reference sequence). The CDR3 bases are TGTGCCAGCAGCAGCGCAGGGATATGGACTGAAGCTTTCTTT. Its protein is CASSSAGIWTEAFF. The full variable domain, rest sourced from reference TRBV5-4 and TRBJ1-1, is ETGVTQSPTHLIKTRGQQVTLRCSSQSGHNTVSWYQQALGQGPQFIFQYYREEENGRGNFPPRFSGLQFPNYSSELNVNALELDDSALYLCASSSAGIWTEAFFGQGTRLTVV.